Following are 9 T cell receptor beta chains from one sample sequenced in a study of T cells in Graves' hyperthyroidism and ophthalmopathy. The investigators amplified TCR beta CDR3 regions from RNA transcripts. TCR CDR3 underwent first-round RT-PCR with the HTBI primer set. MiXCR was run by TCRdb on the multiplex PCR reads, yielding one entry per CDR3 protein. The table lists under 500,000 distinct CDR3 sequences, roughly an eighth of them singletons. The sequenced sample consisted of blood. These receptors were obtained from a man in his fifties with Graves' ophthalmopathy.

This clonotype was recorded a few times. The chain employs TRBV6-1 and TRBJ1-3, with no clear D. The CDR3 extends over 14 amino acids. The germline V gene encodes CDR1 MNHNS and CDR2 SASEGT. V lost 3 bases and J lost 0, with 6 bases in between. The DNA of the CDR3 is TGTGCCAGCAGTGAGCCAGGCTCTGGAAACACCATATATTTT. Translating it yields CASSEPGSGNTIYF.

The table lists this clonotype with many counts. This rearrangement joins TRBV5-1 to TRBJ2-1; 7 bases are a match to TRBD1. The trim removed 2 bases at V and 3 bases at J, leaving 8 bases unmatched. Germline CDR1 and CDR2: SGHRS and YFSETQ. The CDR3 runs 16 residues. CDR3 region: CASSFTGTELYNEQFF. DNA of the CDR3: TGCGCCAGCAGCTTCACCGGGACAGAGCTCTACAATGAGCAGTTCTTC.

The count of this clonotype is one. The chain has TRBV24-1 and TRBJ2-2; D might be TRBD1 or TRBD2, each matching 6 bases. Germline CDR1 and CDR2: KGHDR and SFDVKD. This CDR3 contains 15 residues. V lost 9 bases and J lost 7, with 20 bases in between. Here the CDR3 DNA reads TGTGCCACCCAGGCCTACAACGGGGGCTACGGGGAGCTGTTTTTT. This sequence encodes CATQAYNGGYGELFF.

The chain couples TRBV7-8 to TRBJ2-2; perhaps TRBD2 as D (5 bases). CDR1 SGHVS and CDR2 FQNEAQ come from the germline V gene. The V gene lost 1 base and the J gene lost 7 bases, with 13 bases spanning the gap. This CDR3 comprises 15 residues. The CDR3 protein is CASSLGLVAGGELFF. For the CDR3, the DNA is TGTGCCAGCAGCTTAGGATTAGTGGCGGGCGGGGAGCTGTTTTTT.

This clonotype was recorded many times. At one of its ends the junction is not consistent with the germline gene, which may arise from a read error. This rearrangement joins TRBV28 to TRBJ2-7, with D perhaps TRBD1 (6 bases). The CDR3 runs 12 residues. The germline CDR1 and CDR2 sequences are MDHEN and SYDVKM. Here the CDR3 reads CASSGYGGTSDF. The DNA of the CDR3 is TGTGCCAGCAGCGGGTATGGGGGCACCTCGGACTTC.

A few counts support this clonotype. The chain has TRBV29-1 and TRBJ2-1, with TRBD2 matching 7 bases. Germline V gene sequence: CDR1 SQVTM, CDR2 ANQGSEA. V lost 6 bases, J lost 7 bases, and 0 bases stayed unmatched. CDR3 length: 10 amino acids. This CDR3 reads CSVGGNEQFF. The CDR3 region has the DNA TGCAGCGTGGGAGGGAATGAGCAGTTCTTC.

This clonotype was seen at least ten times. The rearrangement links TRBV12-3 or TRBV12-4 to TRBJ2-7; 9 positions match TRBD1. The CDR3 has 14 residues. V lost 5 bases to trimming and J lost 6 bases; unmatched junction nucleotides: 8. CDR3 sequence reads: CASSLAGTGSEQYF. CDR3 in DNA: TGTGCCAGCAGTCTCGCCGGGACAGGGTCCGAGCAGTACTTC.

The V and J genes are TRBV28 and TRBJ1-1, with D possibly TRBD1 on 5 matching bases. The CDR3 totals 14 residues. CDR1 and CDR2 from the germline V gene are MDHEN and SYDVKM. Trimming removed 7 bases from V and 1 base from J, with 13 bases in between. The CDR3 sequence is CASTPDGTNTEAFF. CDR3 coding DNA: TGTGCCAGCACCCCTGACGGGACGAACACTGAAGCTTTCTTT.

The genes are TRBV10-3 and TRBJ1-5; 7 bases agree with TRBD1. In germline, CDR1 is ENHRY, CDR2 SYGVKD. Germline trimming cut 11 bases from V and 0 bases from J; bases unmatched to any gene: 22. The CDR3 runs 19 residues. For the CDR3, the DNA is TGTGCCCCCAAGCAGGGGGGCAGGATCTCGACAAGTAGCAATCAGCCCCAGCATTTT. Protein: CAPKQGGRISTSSNQPQHF.